The following is a TCR beta chain sequence with its context. The sample belongs to a study of T cell changes during pregnancy in multiple sclerosis. With 3 bases clipped from V and 4 bases from J, the junction kept 5 bases outside the gene matches. CDR1 is SGHNT and CDR2 is YYREEE in the germline V gene (reference sequence). The CDR3 consists of 15 residues. Some clones are missing from TCRdb's copy, which holds only in-frame ones; the method was immunoSEQ multiplex PCR. The table records 30,000 or so clones, over 80% of them present only once. This sample comprised CD8+ T cells from peripheral blood mononuclear cells, obtained before pregnancy. J is TRBJ2-1 and V is TRBV5-4; TRBD1 matches at 9 bases. The TCR originated in a female donor with multiple sclerosis, enrolled in a pregnancy study. The CDR3 reads CASSSGTGLYNEQFF. CDR3 bases: TGTGCCAGCAGCTCCGGGACAGGGTTGTACAATGAGCAGTTCTTC. The full variable domain, in which reference TRBV5-4 and TRBJ2-1 provide the parts outside the CDR3, is ETGVTQSPTHLIKTRGQQVTLRCSSQSGHNTVSWYQQALGQGPQFIFQYYREEENGRGNFPPRFSGLQFPNYSSELNVNALELDDSALYLCASSSGTGLYNEQFFGPGTRLTVL.